A single T cell receptor (beta chain) is shown here with its context. No antigen is known for it. The data stem from a study of cytomegalovirus exposure and HLA in healthy donors. Study-level results: The classifier, whose performance was assessed in both the original and validation cohorts, reportedly diagnosed cytomegalovirus status with high specificity and sensitivity.

The germline V gene encodes CDR1 SGDLS and CDR2 YYNGEE. The CDR3 covers 9 residues. V gave up 7 bases and J gave up 11 bases, with 8 bases separating them. The PCR was carried out with 60 Vbeta primers and 13 Jbeta primers. Assay: immunoSEQ multiplex PCR; the TCRdb copy retains only in-frame clones and omits some. The sample lists some 140,000 clones; under 85% were seen once. Material for sequencing was PBMCs. This sequence was found in a man younger than 35 in good health and CMV-seronegative. This chain uses TRBV9 with TRBJ2-3; D perhaps matches TRBD1 (5 bases). The CDR3 region has the DNA TGTGCCAGCGGGGCAGGGCAGTATTTT. Amino acid sequence: CASGAGQYF.